This T cell receptor (beta chain) was recovered during a study of T cells expressing NK-cell markers. Study in general: Eight donors were sequenced, seven testing HCMV-seropositive and one testing seronegative.

As to this clonotype: Its antigen is unknown.

This CDR3 spans 16 amino acids. Germline V lookup: CDR1 MDHEN, CDR2 SYDVKM. A 5'RACE template switching approach incorporating UMIs was used to make TCR beta cDNA. TCRdb reworked the 5' RACE reads into one entry per CDR3 protein, no DNA. This table lists 500,000 to 700,000 distinct CDR3 sequences. Study outcomes and limitations: One observes that, in a handful of donors, these clonotypes were also the leading ones within the CD3+CD56-NKG2C+ fraction. HCMV specificity of the expanded NKG2C+ T cell clones was not established.

The sequencing input was blood T cells: a sorted CD56 or NKG2C T cell subset, CD4+ or CD8+ T cells, or bulk PBMC T cells (not recorded which). V usage is TRBV28 and J usage is TRBJ1-5; TCRdb's D call of TRBD1 is untestable without DNA. This TCR derives from a man aged 18 to 29 in good health. CDR3 region: CASSFPGQGLGQPQHF. The full variable domain, its missing parts supplied by reference TRBV28 and TRBJ1-5, is DVKVTQSSRYLVKRTGEKVFLECVQDMDHENMFWYRQDPGLGLRLIYFSYDVKMKEKGDIPEGYSVSREKKERFSLILESASTNQTSMYLCASSFPGQGLGQPQHFGDGTRLSIL.